This T cell receptor (beta chain) was profiled in a study of a mutant IDH1 vaccine in newly diagnosed glioma. Study as a whole: Onset of vaccination occurred 4-6 weeks following radiotherapy alone, or with temozolomide cycles.

A remark on this clone: Antigen: not known.

Assay used: immunoSEQ multiplex PCR; TCRdb lists only in-frame clones, some missing. This table holds 25,000 to 30,000 clones, roughly nine tenths found once. Time point in this sample: week 5, during vaccination. Alongside topical imiquimod, each dose of vaccine comprised 300 ug of mutant IDH1 20-mer peptide. CDR1 SEHNR and CDR2 FQNEAQ come from the germline V gene (reference sequence). The V gene lost 10 bases and the J gene lost 0 bases, with 7 bases spanning the gap. The CDR3 runs to 11 residues. Sequencing was performed on PBMCs, taken from a glioma patient whose treatment included an IDH1 peptide vaccine. The chain carries TRBV7-9 and TRBJ2-7; D is unresolved. The clonotype originates from a man aged 18 to 29 with glioma. The DNA for the CDR3 is TGTGCCATCCTAAGCTCCTACGAGCAGTACTTC. Its protein product is CAILSSYEQYF.